A single sample gave rise to the 18 T cell receptor beta chains below, sequenced in a study of T cells in women clearing cervical HPV infection. Repertoires were generated with immunoSEQ multiplex PCR, while TCRdb's copy carries only in-frame clones and drops some. The table lists more than 15,000 clones, with over 13% in the top ten. Sample: blood buffy coat. These receptors all come from a woman aged 18-70 years with a cervical HPV16 infection that either progressed to CIN3+ or cleared (not recorded which).

On this clone itself: The sequence runs out 3 residues before the end of the CDR3; the remainder is reconstructed from the germline J gene. The V gene is TRBV6-1, the J gene TRBJ2-1, with 9 positions matching TRBD1. Germline CDR1 is MNHNS and CDR2 is SASEGT. This CDR3 has 14 residues. J lost 7 bases, V lost 4 bases, and 5 bases had no gene match. CDR3 bases read: TGTGCCAGCAGTGCAAGAGGACAGGGGAATGAG. Amino acid sequence: CASSARGQGNE. The entire CDR3 is CASSARGQGNEQFF.

Comments on this clone: The observed sequence ends 3 residues before the CDR3 terminus, with the missing tail filled in from the germline J gene. This rearrangement joins TRBV12-5 to TRBJ2-5; TRBD2 might be the D (7 bases). In germline, CDR1 is LGHNT, CDR2 FRNRAP. The germline V and J ends were trimmed by 8 bases and 5 bases, with 15 bases remaining between them. CDR3 size: 13 residues. CDR3 sequence reads: CASRRGALETQYF. The CDR3 bases that were read are TGTGCTAGTCGACGGGGGGCTTTGGAGACC.

As concerns this clone: The read finishes 3 residues shy of the CDR3 end, and the germline J gene is used to complete it. The genes are TRBV6-1 and TRBJ2-1; 9 bases are a match to TRBD1. From germline, CDR1 is MNHNS and CDR2 SASEGT. CDR3 size: 16 residues. V dropped 2 bases and J dropped 6; count of bases not matched to a gene: 8. Partial CDR3 DNA: TGTGCCAGCAGTGAACCGGGACAGGGAGTGGGCAATGAG. Protein sequence: CASSEPGQGVGNE. The full-length CDR3 reads as CASSEPGQGVGNEQFF.

Of note for this clone: The CDR3 end lies 3 residues beyond the end of the read and is filled in from the germline J gene. This chain links TRBV10-3 with TRBJ2-1; D ambiguous. V lost 4 bases, J lost 6 bases, and 10 bases lay in between. This CDR3 is 13 amino acids long. Germline V CDR1 and CDR2: ENHRY, SYGVKD. The CDR3 protein is CAISGISGNEQFF. Partial CDR3 DNA: TGTGCCATCAGTGGGATATCGGGCAATGAG.

About this clone: The read terminates 3 residues before the CDR3 end, so the remaining end is supplied by the germline J gene. The rearrangement joins TRBV6-2 or TRBV6-3 to TRBJ1-2; D not resolved. The CDR3 sequence is 13 residues long. The germline V gene encodes CDR1 MNHEY and CDR2 SVGEGT. The part of the CDR3 DNA that was read is TGTGCCAGCAGTTACACGACTAATCACGAC. Encoded protein: CASSYTTNHD. The whole CDR3 sequence reads CASSYTTNHDYTF.

On this clone itself: The CDR3 is cut off 3 residues early in the read; its end comes from the germline J gene. V gene TRBV7-2 combines with J gene TRBJ1-2; tentative D call: TRBD1 (6 bases). Trimming stripped 3 bases from V and 7 bases from J, with 9 bases between. Germline loops: CDR1 SGHTA, CDR2 FQGNSA. CDR3 length: 12 residues. CDR3 DNA (partial): TGTGCCAGCAGCTTCAACAGGGCTGGC. It encodes CASSFNRAG. The entire CDR3 protein reads CASSFNRAGYTF.

About this clone: The read ends 3 residues before the CDR3 terminus; that terminus is restored from the germline J gene. This chain uses TRBV7-6 with TRBJ2-3; TRBD1 matches 8 bases. V lost 6 bases to trimming and J lost 8 bases; unmatched junction nucleotides: 7. The CDR3 runs to 13 residues. Germline V lookup: CDR1 SGHVS, CDR2 FNYEAQ. The CDR3 bases that were read are TGTGCCAGCAGGGCGACAGGGGTGGGTACG. This sequence encodes CASRATGVGT. The CDR3 in full is CASRATGVGTQYF.

In the case of this clone: The CDR3 extends 3 residues past the end of the read, so its final part is completed from the germline J gene. This rearrangement joins TRBV19 to TRBJ2-6, with TRBD1 matching 9 bases. Per germline, CDR1 LNHDA and CDR2 SQIVND (reference sequence). The CDR3 contains 17 residues. J gave up 0 bases and V 3 bases, and 3 bases lay outside the gene matches. This chain's CDR3 is CASSILDRGSGANVLTF. The DNA read from the CDR3 is TGTGCCAGTAGTATTTTGGACAGGGGCTCTGGGGCCAACGTC.

Points on this clone: The CDR3 is cut off 3 residues early in the read; its end comes from the germline J gene. The rearrangement uses TRBV7-2 and TRBJ2-2; unclear D gene. This CDR3 is 14 amino acids long. The germline CDR1 and CDR2 sequences are SGHTA and FQGNSA. Trimming removed 2 bases at V and 4 bases at J, with 8 bases between. The CDR3 DNA, read in part, is TGTGCCAGCAGCTTAATAGTCGTCACCGGGGAG. Translated, it gives CASSLIVVTGE. The whole CDR3 sequence reads CASSLIVVTGELFF.

As regards this clone: Read sequence stops 3 residues before the CDR3 end, and the germline J gene provides the missing end. The J gene is TRBJ2-1, the V gene TRBV5-1, with D perhaps matching TRBD1 (6 bases). Trimming took 5 bases from V and 7 from J, leaving 19 bases between them. The CDR3 is 15 amino acids. Germline assignment: CDR1 SGHRS and CDR2 YFSETQ. The CDR3 loop is CASRLQGIADNEQFF. The covered CDR3 bases are TGCGCCAGCAGACTACAGGGTATTGCGGATAATGAG.

As concerns this clone: The read ends 3 residues before the CDR3 terminus; that terminus is restored from the germline J gene. The chain joins TRBV28 to TRBJ2-7; TRBD2 aligns across 9 bases. Germline V CDR1 and CDR2: MDHEN, SYDVKM. With V trimmed by 7 bases and J by 1 base, 5 bases remained unmatched. This CDR3 is 14 amino acids long. The sequenced part of the CDR3 DNA is TGTGCCAGCATTGCGGGGGGGCTTTCCTACGAG. This codes for CASIAGGLSYE. The CDR3, in full, reads CASIAGGLSYEQYF.

The sequenced part of the CDR3 DNA is TGTGCCCGGGGCCACGGGGGAAGCTCCTACAATGAG. Protein sequence: CARGHGGSSYNE. Given in full, the CDR3 is CARGHGGSSYNEQFF. This chain joins TRBV30 and TRBJ2-1; D is possibly TRBD2 (6 bases). With the read ending 3 residues before the CDR3 end, the germline J gene is used to fill in that end. The CDR3 loop spans 15 amino acids. The germline gives CDR1 GTSNPN, CDR2 SVGIG (reference sequence). V was shortened by 8 bases and J by 0 bases, with 17 bases between the two germline ends.

For this clone: Read coverage stops 3 residues before the CDR3 terminus; the germline J gene supplies the remainder. The V and J genes are TRBV19 and TRBJ2-1; 13 bases fit TRBD2. V shed 5 bases and J 5 bases; nucleotides not matched to a gene: 9. CDR3 length: 17 residues. Germline values: CDR1 LNHDA, CDR2 SQIVND (reference sequence). CDR3 DNA (partial): TGTGCCAGTAGTGGACTAGCGGGAGAAGTTAGACACAATGAG. This sequence encodes CASSGLAGEVRHNE. Given in full, the CDR3 is CASSGLAGEVRHNEQFF. Full variable domain (rest looked up from reference TRBV19 and TRBJ2-1): DGGITQSPKYLFRKEGQNVTLSCEQNLNHDAMYWYRQDPGQGLRLIYYSQIVNDFQKGDIAEGYSVSREKKESFPLTVTSAQKNPTAFYLCASSGLAGEVRHNEQFFGPGTRLTVL.

Note on this clone: The sequence runs out 3 residues before the end of the CDR3; the remainder is reconstructed from the germline J gene. J is TRBJ1-2 and V is TRBV12-3 or TRBV12-4, with a possible D match to TRBD1 (5 bases). The CDR3 covers 14 residues. Trimming stripped 5 bases from V and 2 bases from J, with 12 bases between. The CDR3 bases that were read are TGTGCCAGCAGTGCGGACAACAAAAACTATGGC. Translated, it gives CASSADNKNYG. The CDR3 reads in full as CASSADNKNYGYTF.

As to this clone: The junction does not match germline at one end; this may be a read error. The read ends 3 residues before the CDR3 terminus; that terminus is restored from the germline J gene. The chain couples TRBV18 to TRBJ2-2; D assignment may be TRBD1 or TRBD2 (5 bases each). There are 15 residues in the CDR3. The germline V gene encodes CDR1 KGHSH and CDR2 LQKENI. The CDR3 spells CAGSPPGLNTGELFF. The covered CDR3 bases are TGTGCCGGCTCACCACCGGGGCTGAACACCGGGGAG.

Details on this clone: The CDR3 goes on 3 residues after the read ends, and that part is filled in from the germline J gene. The chain joins TRBV29-1 to TRBJ2-3, with 8 nucleotides matching TRBD2. Germline CDR1 and CDR2: SQVTM and ANQGSEA. The CDR3 extends over 15 amino acids. J was trimmed by 3 bases and V by 1 base; bases with no gene match: 6. CDR3 in amino acids: CSVEGDGGGTDTQYF. CDR3 DNA, as far as it was read: TGCAGCGTTGAAGGCGATGGCGGGGGGACAGATACG.

To note about this clone: The read finishes 3 residues shy of the CDR3 end, and the germline J gene is used to complete it. J is TRBJ2-7 and V is TRBV30, with D possibly TRBD1 on 6 matching bases. Between the trimmed V and J ends, which lost 1 base and 4 bases, there was a span of 8 bases. The V gene's germline CDR1 is GTSNPN and CDR2 SVGIG (reference sequence). The CDR3 sequence is 12 residues long. This CDR3 reads CAWSGTVYEQYF. CDR3 bases read: TGTGCCTGGAGTGGGACAGTTTACGAG.

Comment on this clone: The CDR3 extends 3 residues past the end of the read, so its final part is completed from the germline J gene. The chain couples TRBV4-1 to TRBJ2-5, with D hard to call. The CDR3 consists of 13 residues. Germline V gene sequence: CDR1 MGHRA, CDR2 YSYEKL. The germline V and J ends were trimmed by 6 bases and 3 bases, with 11 bases remaining between them. The CDR3 spells CASSRWQKETQYF. CDR3 DNA (partial): TGCGCCAGCAGTCGTTGGCAAAAAGAGACC.